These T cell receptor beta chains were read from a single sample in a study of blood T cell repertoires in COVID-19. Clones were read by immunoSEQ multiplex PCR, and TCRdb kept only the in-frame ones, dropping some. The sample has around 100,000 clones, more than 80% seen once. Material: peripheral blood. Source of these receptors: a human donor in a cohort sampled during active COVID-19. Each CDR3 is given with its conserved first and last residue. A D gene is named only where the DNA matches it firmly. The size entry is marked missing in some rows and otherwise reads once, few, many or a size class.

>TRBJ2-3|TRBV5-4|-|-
TGTGCCAGCAGGGTAGCGAGAGCTAGCACAGATACGCAGTATTTT
CASRVARASTDTQYF
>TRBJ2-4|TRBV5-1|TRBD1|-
TGCGCCAGCAGCCCGGACAGGGGGGAGATCATAGCCAAAAACATTCAGTACTTC
CASSPDRGEIIAKNIQYF
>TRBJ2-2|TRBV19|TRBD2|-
TGTGCCAGTAGTATTAGCGGGAGGAGGCACGGGGAGCTGTTTTTT
CASSISGRRHGELFF
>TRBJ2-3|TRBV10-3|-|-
TGTGCCATCAGAGACAGGTTCGGCACAGATACGCAGTATTTT
CAIRDRFGTDTQYF
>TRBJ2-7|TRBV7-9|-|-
TGTGCCAGCAGCTTATCGGGTTATACCTACGAGCAGTACTTC
CASSLSGYTYEQYF
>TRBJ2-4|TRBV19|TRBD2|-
TGTGCCAGTAGTACCCGCGGGGGGGCCAAAAACATTCAGTACTTC
CASSTRGGAKNIQYF
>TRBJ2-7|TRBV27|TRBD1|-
TGTGCCAGCAGACCAACCGGGACAGGGTCCTACGAGCAGTACTTC
CASRPTGTGSYEQYF
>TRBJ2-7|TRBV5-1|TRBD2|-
TGCGCCAGCAGTTTGGGACTAGGGGTTACCTACGAGCAGTACTTC
CASSLGLGVTYEQYF
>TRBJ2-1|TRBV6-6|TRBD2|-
TGTGCCAGCAGTTCGGGAGCGGGGGTCTCCTACAATGAGCAGTTCTTC
CASSSGAGVSYNEQFF
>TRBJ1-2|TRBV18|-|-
TGTGCCAGCTCACTCCTTGAACCTCGTAGCCCTAACTATGGCTACACCTTC
CASSLLEPRSPNYGYTF
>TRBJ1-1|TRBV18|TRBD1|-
TGTGCCAGCTCATGGGACAGGGGGCAGGGAACTGAAGCTTTCTTT
CASSWDRGQGTEAFF
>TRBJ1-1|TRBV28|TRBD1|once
TGTGCCAGCAGACCCTCCTCACAGGGGAGGACTGAAGCTTTCTTT
CASRPSSQGRTEAFF
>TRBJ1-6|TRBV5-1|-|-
TGCGCCAGCAGCACGTCGGGAGGGTGGGCACCCCTCCACTTT
CASSTSGGWAPLHF
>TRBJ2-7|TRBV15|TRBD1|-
TGTGCCACCAGCAGAGATAGGTGGGGACAGGGGAACTCCTACGAGCAGTACTTC
CATSRDRWGQGNSYEQYF
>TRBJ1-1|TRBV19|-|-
TGTGCCAGTAGTCCCCGAGGGGGGGAGGAAGCTTTCTTT
CASSPRGGEEAFF
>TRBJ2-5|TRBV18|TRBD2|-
TGTGCCAGCTCGCTGACTAGCGGTCAGGAGACCCAGTACTTC
CASSLTSGQETQYF
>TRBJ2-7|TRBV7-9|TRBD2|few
TGTGCCAGCAGCCGACTAGCGGGCTCCTACGAGCAGTACTTC
CASSRLAGSYEQYF
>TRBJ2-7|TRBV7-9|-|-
TGTGCCAGCAGCTTAATAACAGGGAGCGAGCAGTACTTC
CASSLITGSEQYF
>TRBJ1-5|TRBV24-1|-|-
TGTGCCACCAGTGTGGGGCAGATAAATCAGCCCCAGCATTTT
CATSVGQINQPQHF
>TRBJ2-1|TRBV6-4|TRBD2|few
TGTGCCAGCAGTGACCGGACTAGCGGGAGAGGGCTCCACAATGAGCAGTTCTTC
CASSDRTSGRGLHNEQFF
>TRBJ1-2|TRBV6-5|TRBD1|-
TGTGCCAGCAGTTACCTACAGGGGAACTATGGCTACACCTTC
CASSYLQGNYGYTF
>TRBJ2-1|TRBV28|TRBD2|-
TGTGCCAGCAGTTTATCGAAATTACTAGCGTACTCCTACAATGAGCAGTTCTTC
CASSLSKLLAYSYNEQFF
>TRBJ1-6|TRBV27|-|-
TGTGCCAGCAGTTTACTCGCGGATTCACCCCTCCACTTT
CASSLLADSPLHF
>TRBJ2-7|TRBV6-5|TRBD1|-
TGTGCCAGCAGCCAAGCCGGGACAGGGCCCTACGAGCAGTACTTC
CASSQAGTGPYEQYF
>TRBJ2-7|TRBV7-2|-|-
TGTGCCAGCAGCATTAATAGCAATACCTACGAGCAGTACTTC
CASSINSNTYEQYF
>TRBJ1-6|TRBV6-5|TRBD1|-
TGTGCCAGCAGTCCGGGACAGGGACATTCACCCCTCCACTTT
CASSPGQGHSPLHF
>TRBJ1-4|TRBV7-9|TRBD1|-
TGTGCCAGCAGCCCGAGGGACAGGGCAAAGGAAAAACTGTTTTTT
CASSPRDRAKEKLFF
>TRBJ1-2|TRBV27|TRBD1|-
TGTGCCAGCAGCCTAAAAGGGGGCAACTATGGCTACACCTTC
CASSLKGGNYGYTF
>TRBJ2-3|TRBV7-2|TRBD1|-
TGTGCCAGCAGCTCTGTAGGACAGGTTTCAGATACGCAGTATTTT
CASSSVGQVSDTQYF
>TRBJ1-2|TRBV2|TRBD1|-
TGTGCCAGCAGGGGACAGGGTAGAGGCTACACCTTC
CASRGQGRGYTF
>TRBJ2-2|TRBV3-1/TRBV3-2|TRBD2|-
TGTGCCAGCAAGGACGGACTAGCATCCGGGGAGCTGTTTTTT
CASKDGLASGELFF
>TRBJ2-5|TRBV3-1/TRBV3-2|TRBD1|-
TGTGCCAGCAGCCAAGATCTTGTCGGACAGGGGAAGACCCAGTACTTC
CASSQDLVGQGKTQYF
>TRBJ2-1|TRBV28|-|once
TGTGCCAGCAGTTCCCCCTCTAGCGTCTCGAGCTCCTACAATGAGCAGTTCTTC
CASSSPSSVSSSYNEQFF
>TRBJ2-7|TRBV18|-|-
TGTGCCAGCTCTTCGACAGGAACGGCCTCCTACGAGCAGTACTTC
CASSSTGTASYEQYF
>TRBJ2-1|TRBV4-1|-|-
TGCGCCAGCAGCCAAGTCCCAGGGCATGAGCAGTTCTTC
CASSQVPGHEQFF
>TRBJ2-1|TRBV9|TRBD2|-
TGTGCCAGCAGCACTAGCGGGGGGGCTCTCAATGAGCAGTTCTTC
CASSTSGGALNEQFF
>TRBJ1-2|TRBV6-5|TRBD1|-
TGTGCCAGCAGTTTCCGGGACAGGGGCTACTATGGCTACACCTTC
CASSFRDRGYYGYTF
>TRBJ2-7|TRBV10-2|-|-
TGCGCCAGCAGTGAAGTGGGCAGAACCTACGAGCAGTACTTC
CASSEVGRTYEQYF
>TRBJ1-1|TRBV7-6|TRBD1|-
TGTGCCAGCAGCTCCTCTTTACAGGGGCATATCATGAACACTGAAGCTTTCTTT
CASSSSLQGHIMNTEAFF
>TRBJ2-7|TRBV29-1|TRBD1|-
TGCAGCGCCACGGGGGGACAGGGGACGTCCTACGAGCAGTACTTC
CSATGGQGTSYEQYF
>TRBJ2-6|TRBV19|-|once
TGTGCCAGTAGTTCCCACGGCTCTGGGGCCAACGTCCTGACTTTC
CASSSHGSGANVLTF
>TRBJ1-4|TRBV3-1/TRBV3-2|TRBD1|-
TGTGCCAGCAGCCGTGGAGGACAGGTTAATTTT
CASSRGGQVNF
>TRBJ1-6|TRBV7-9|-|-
TGTGCCAGCAGCTTAAAGGAACAGACACCCCTCCACTTT
CASSLKEQTPLHF
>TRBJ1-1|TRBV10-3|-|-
TGTGCCATCGGCGGGGGGGGAATGAACACTGAAGCTTTCTTT
CAIGGGGMNTEAFF
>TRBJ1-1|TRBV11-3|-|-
TGTGCCAGCAGCCCGACAGTGAACACTGAAGCTTTCTTT
CASSPTVNTEAFF
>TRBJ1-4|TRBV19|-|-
TGTGCCAGTAGTTCCCTTTCGACTAATGAAAAACTGTTTTTT
CASSSLSTNEKLFF
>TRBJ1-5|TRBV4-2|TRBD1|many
TGTGCCAGCAGTGGCGGGACAGGCAATCAGCCCCAGCATTTT
CASSGGTGNQPQHF
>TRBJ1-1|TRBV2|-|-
TGTGCCAGCAGTGGGGGTTTAGGGGGTCGTAGCACTGAAGCTTTCTTT
CASSGGLGGRSTEAFF
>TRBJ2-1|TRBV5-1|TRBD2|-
TGCGCCAGCAGCTCTGTCCCGGGACTAGCGGGAGGCTACAATGAGCAGTTCTTC
CASSSVPGLAGGYNEQFF
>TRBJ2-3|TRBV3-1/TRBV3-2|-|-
TGTGCCAGCAGCCAAGATCGGCTAGCTTCAGATACGCAGTATTTT
CASSQDRLASDTQYF
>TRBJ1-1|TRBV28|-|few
TGTGCCAGCAGTTTATCATACACTGAAGCTTTCTTT
CASSLSYTEAFF
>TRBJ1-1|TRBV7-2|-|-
TGTGCCAGCAGCTTAGAACCAGGGGCTACTGAAGCTTTCTTT
CASSLEPGATEAFF
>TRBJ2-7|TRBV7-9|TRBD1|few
TGTGCCAGCAGCGCCCCCGGGACAGGGTTATCCTACGAGCAGTACTTC
CASSAPGTGLSYEQYF
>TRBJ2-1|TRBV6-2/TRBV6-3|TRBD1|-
TGTGCCAGCAGTTACTTCAGGGGGCGCCTCGATGAGCAGTTCTTC
CASSYFRGRLDEQFF
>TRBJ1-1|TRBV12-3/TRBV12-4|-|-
TGTGCCAGCAGTTTATTCGGCAGGAATGAAGCTTTCTTT
CASSLFGRNEAFF
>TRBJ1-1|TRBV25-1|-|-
TGTGCCAGCAGCACAGGGATGAACACTGAAGCTTTCTTT
CASSTGMNTEAFF
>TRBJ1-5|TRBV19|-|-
TGTGCCAGTAGTATCGGGGGGTTAGGAGGTCAGCCCCAGCATTTT
CASSIGGLGGQPQHF